Listed below are T cell receptor beta chains from one sample, sequenced in a study of T cell responses to AZD1222 COVID-19 vaccine. Assay: immunoSEQ multiplex PCR; the TCRdb copy retains only in-frame clones and omits some. This table has roughly 150,000 clones, about 91% appearing once. The input for sequencing was peripheral blood, taken 28 days after the second AZD1222 dose. The origin of the receptors is an adult who received the AZD1222 COVID-19 vaccine. CDR3s leave out the opening cysteine and the closing phenylalanine or tryptophan. D genes are given only for firm matches.

cdr3_aa cdr3_length d_call j_call v_call
ASSSRGLNNQPQH 13 NA TRBJ1-5 TRBV19
AWSAGTFITKLF 12 NA TRBJ1-4 TRBV30
AISNSNTIY 9 NA TRBJ1-3 TRBV10-3
ASSIKGTRYEQY 12 NA TRBJ2-7 TRBV19
ASSTQQGLGSPLH 13 NA TRBJ1-6 TRBV11-2
AVNRGSREDYT 11 TRBD1 TRBJ1-2 TRBV10-3
ASKRDMNTEAF 11 NA TRBJ1-1 TRBV5-1
ASSKQQGRSYEQY 13 NA TRBJ2-7 TRBV5-1
ASSTSGKQYGYT 12 NA TRBJ1-2 TRBV19
ASSDRTGSGDEKLF 14 NA TRBJ1-4 TRBV9
ASRQYETGRLEAF 13 NA TRBJ1-1 TRBV19
ASSLIQGIHKMVYEQY 16 NA TRBJ2-7 TRBV11-2
ASSFGGGSNQPQH 13 NA TRBJ1-5 TRBV19
ASSPSRGYGYT 11 NA TRBJ1-2 TRBV5-6
ASSGRGAHAF 10 NA TRBJ1-1 TRBV2
AISDFQRGNTSGTDTQY 17 TRBD2 TRBJ2-3 TRBV10-3
ASSLRYEQY 9 NA TRBJ2-7 TRBV11-2
ASSQGGHAKNIQY 13 NA TRBJ2-4 TRBV5-4
ASSLGNTYEQY 11 NA TRBJ2-7 TRBV7-9
ATSREPAANTDTQY 14 NA TRBJ2-3 TRBV15
ASSVEGFGNTIY 12 NA TRBJ1-3 TRBV9
ASSLSPGGGYGYT 13 NA TRBJ1-2 TRBV5-4
ASRPPANYGYT 11 NA TRBJ1-2 TRBV6-5
ASSLWTSTPDTQY 13 TRBD2 TRBJ2-3 TRBV7-2
ASSFFTSGGPTGELF 15 TRBD2 TRBJ2-2 TRBV7-6
ASSYPSGDYNEQF 13 TRBD2 TRBJ2-1 TRBV6-2/TRBV6-3
ASSLQIDLDTQY 12 NA TRBJ2-3 TRBV5-5
ASSIIAGVEAF 11 NA TRBJ1-1 TRBV19
ASSLEGGNQPQH 12 NA TRBJ1-5 TRBV5-1
ASSSPTGGNEQF 12 TRBD1 TRBJ2-1 TRBV27
ASRRQGNEKLF 11 TRBD1 TRBJ1-4 TRBV6-6
ASSPRTPAVAGELF 14 NA TRBJ2-2 TRBV18
ASSAWANHEQY 11 NA TRBJ2-7 TRBV2
ASSQDPGQPQH 11 NA TRBJ1-5 TRBV4-2
ASSGQSGGADTEAF 14 NA TRBJ1-1 TRBV3-1/TRBV3-2
ASSPAGVSEAF 11 NA TRBJ1-1 TRBV18
ASSLGGSYYGYT 12 NA TRBJ1-2 TRBV7-2
AWSEGGGDQPQH 12 NA TRBJ1-5 TRBV30
ATSSRTSGGQSSYEQY 16 TRBD2 TRBJ2-7 TRBV15
AWSTGHNSPLH 11 NA TRBJ1-6 TRBV30
ASSLQPLGSTGELF 14 NA TRBJ2-2 TRBV7-6
ASSFNGLGTGPQH 13 NA TRBJ1-5 TRBV27
ASRRQEFTDTQY 12 NA TRBJ2-3 TRBV2
ATSDFSRSDEQF 12 NA TRBJ2-1 TRBV24-1
ASSPSWGYGYT 11 NA TRBJ1-2 TRBV14
ASSLTGVGSYNSPLH 15 TRBD1 TRBJ1-6 TRBV7-2
ASSVDKGGYGYT 12 NA TRBJ1-2 TRBV2
ASSLSYEQY 9 NA TRBJ2-7 TRBV18